These 14 T cell receptor beta chains came from one sample sequenced in a study of CD8 T cells in ankylosing spondylitis. One entry per CDR3 protein, called by TCRdb with MiXCR from the 5' RACE reads. This sample carries 350,000 to 400,000 distinct CDR3 sequences, approximately 20% of them seen once, and the ten largest clones take about an eighth. Sequenced: blood, either unsorted or a sorted T cell fraction (not recorded which). The receptors here all came from a male donor with ankylosing spondylitis or in good health (not recorded which).

There are a few counts of this clonotype. The rearrangement uses TRBV20-1 and TRBJ2-7; 10 bases align to TRBD2. The CDR3 runs 13 residues. Germline V lookup: CDR1 DFQATT, CDR2 SNEGSKA (reference sequence). With V trimmed by 5 bases and J by 4 bases, 5 bases remained unmatched. CDR3 DNA: TGCAGTGCTCGGACTAGCGGAATTTACGAGCAGTACTTC. It codes for CSARTSGIYEQYF.

This clonotype was seen only a few times. The genes are TRBV27 and TRBJ2-1, with a possible D match to TRBD1 (6 bases). Trimming stripped 1 base from V and 6 bases from J, with 16 bases between. The V gene's germline CDR1 is MNHEY and CDR2 SMNVEV (reference sequence). CDR3 size: 16 residues. This CDR3 reads CASSLWAGGNGNEQFF. The CDR3 DNA is TGTGCCAGCAGTTTATGGGCTGGGGGCAACGGCAATGAGCAGTTCTTC.

V and J are TRBV7-9 and TRBJ2-5, with no clear D. Germline V CDR1 and CDR2: SEHNR, FQNEAQ (reference sequence). V was trimmed by 4 bases and J by 3 bases, leaving 12 bases between them. The CDR3 contains 14 residues. In DNA form, the CDR3 reads TGTGCCAGCAGCTCCCCCGGGTTGAAAGAGACCCAGTACTTC. It codes for CASSSPGLKETQYF.

The chain is built from TRBV27 and TRBJ2-1; TRBD2 agrees at 7 bases. Germline V gene sequence: CDR1 MNHEY, CDR2 SMNVEV (reference sequence). The CDR3 covers 16 residues. V dropped 2 bases and J dropped 5; count of bases not matched to a gene: 9. DNA for the CDR3: TGTGCCAGCAGTTTAAGTGGGCTAGCGGCTAACAATGAGCAGTTCTTC. Amino acid sequence: CASSLSGLAANNEQFF.

The rearrangement joins TRBV14 to TRBJ1-1; the D is unclear. Per germline, CDR1 SGHDN and CDR2 FVKESK. This CDR3 is built from 15 residues. Between the trimmed V and J ends, which lost 8 bases and 2 bases, there was a span of 18 bases. In DNA, the CDR3 is TGTGCCAGCGCCCCAAGACCGGACGGCAACACTGAAGCTTTCTTT. This translates into CASAPRPDGNTEAFF.

This chain uses TRBV7-2 with TRBJ2-7; D call uncertain. In germline, CDR1 is SGHTA, CDR2 FQGNSA. This CDR3 region has 14 residues. V was shortened by 4 bases and J by 6 bases, with 16 bases between the two germline ends. The CDR3 region has the DNA TGTGCCAGCAGCTACTCGGGCCCTTCTTTCGAGCAGTACTTC. Translation gives CASSYSGPSFEQYF.

The chain employs TRBV29-1 and TRBJ2-7, with a weak D call TRBD1 (6 bases). From germline, CDR1 is SQVTM and CDR2 ANQGSEA. Trimming cost V 0 bases and J 2 bases, with 14 bases left between them. This CDR3 has 15 amino acids. In DNA form, the CDR3 reads TGCAGCGTTGAAGACCCACAGGGAGAGACCTACGAGCAGTACTTC. The encoded protein is CSVEDPQGETYEQYF.

A few counts support this clonotype. The J gene is TRBJ2-3, the V gene TRBV5-1; TRBD1 matches 7 bases. Trimming took 0 bases from V and 3 from J; bases not matched to a gene: 4. The V gene's germline CDR1 is SGHRS and CDR2 YFSETQ. This CDR3 is built from 15 residues. The CDR3 region is CASSLETGPTDTQYF. The CDR3 DNA follows: TGCGCCAGCAGCTTGGAGACAGGGCCGACAGATACGCAGTATTTT.

V is TRBV29-1 and J is TRBJ1-1; 9 nucleotides align to TRBD1. V dropped 5 bases and J dropped 5; count of bases not matched to a gene: 6. The length of the CDR3 is 13 residues. CDR1 and CDR2 (germline): SQVTM, ANQGSEA. CDR3 amino acids: CSVTGGGGTEAFF. As DNA, the CDR3 is TGCAGCGTTACAGGGGGCGGTGGTACTGAAGCTTTCTTT.

The chain joins TRBV5-1 to TRBJ2-6; D uncertain. Per the germline V gene, CDR1 is SGHRS and CDR2 is YFSETQ. V lost 2 bases and J 0 bases, leaving 3 bases between the germline ends. The CDR3 extends over 14 amino acids. CDR3 coding DNA: TGCGCCAGCAGCTTACGCTCTGGGGCCAACGTCCTGACTTTC. This gives the protein CASSLRSGANVLTF.

The CDR3 loop is CASSQGLAGGSQETQYF. The CDR3, as DNA: TGTGCCAGCAGCCAAGGTCTAGCGGGGGGTTCGCAAGAGACCCAGTACTTC. This chain joins TRBV4-2 and TRBJ2-5, with TRBD2 identical over 11 bases. The CDR3 covers 17 residues. V lost 1 base and J lost 2; bases outside the gene matches: 6. Germline assignment: CDR1 LGHNA and CDR2 YNFKEQ.

This clonotype was seen a few times. The V gene is TRBV15, the J gene TRBJ2-1; no reliable D call. Germline V gene data show CDR1 as LNHNV and CDR2 as YYDKDF (reference sequence). V was clipped by 5 bases and J by 0 bases, with 5 bases between them. This CDR3 is built from 13 residues. The CDR3 coding sequence is TGTGCCACCAGCCCCGACTCCTACAATGAGCAGTTCTTC. Amino acids: CATSPDSYNEQFF.

The sample holds a few counts of this clonotype. This rearrangement joins TRBV6-2 or TRBV6-3 to TRBJ1-5; TRBD1 matches 7 bases. The CDR3 is 15 amino acids. J was trimmed by 4 bases and V by 6 bases; bases with no gene match: 9. The germline gives CDR1 MNHEY, CDR2 SVGEGT. CDR3 nucleotides: TGTGCCAGCAGCGTCGGGACAGAGCTAAATCAGCCCCAGCATTTT. Translated, it gives CASSVGTELNQPQHF.

This clonotype came up a few times. The CDR3 DNA follows: TGTGCCAGCAGCATTCCTGGACAGGGAGATACGCAGTATTTT. Amino acids: CASSIPGQGDTQYF. This chain links TRBV11-2 with TRBJ2-3; 8 bases are a match to TRBD1. In germline, CDR1 is SGHAT, CDR2 FQNNGV. The V and J ends lost 5 bases and 5 bases, in that order; junction bases with no gene match: 6. The CDR3 has 14 amino acids.